This TCR beta chain was retrieved from a study of blood T cell repertoires in COVID-19. Study-wide context: Sources were T cells, B-cell-depleted T cells, or PBMCs; the material itself was cDNA or gDNA.

Original processing methods: It was from reference gene primer amplification that nucleated cell counts were estimated. Sequencing used immunoSEQ multiplex PCR; TCRdb keeps in-frame clones, though not all of them. V, J and clone size were drawn from that table, and D and trimming were deduced from the DNA. Of 44,000 or so clones in the sample, around 80% were seen once. After removal of 4 bases from V and 2 bases from J, the junction contained 5 bases not matched to a gene. The germline gives CDR1 MDHEN, CDR2 SYDVKM. The CDR3 totals 16 residues. This receptor was obtained from a man at least 80 years old in a cohort sampled during active COVID-19. The sample was peripheral blood. V gene TRBV28 combines with J gene TRBJ2-7; 13 positions match TRBD2. The CDR3 bases are TGTGCCAGCAGTTCCACCGGGACTAGCGGGACCTACGAGCAGTACTTC. Translation: CASSSTGTSGTYEQYF.